The 28 T cell receptor beta chains below come from one sample, sequenced in a study of blood T cell repertoires in COVID-19. Some clones are missing from TCRdb's copy, which holds only in-frame ones; the method was immunoSEQ multiplex PCR. In the table there are about 270,000 clones, 82% of which are singletons. The specimen sequenced was peripheral blood. These TCRs come from a young woman with acute or convalescent COVID-19.

This chain links TRBV12-3 or TRBV12-4 with TRBJ2-7; tentatively, D is TRBD2 (5 bases). The V end was cut by 6 bases, the J end by 2 bases, with 11 bases between. The CDR3 totals 13 residues. The CDR3 DNA is TGTGCCAGCAGCGCAAGCGGAGCCTACGAGCAGTACTTC. Translation: CASSASGAYEQYF.

The chain has TRBV7-2 and TRBJ2-2; D may be TRBD1 (6 bases). V was clipped by 5 bases and J by 6 bases, with 16 bases between them. Germline CDR1 and CDR2: SGHTA and FQGNSA. This CDR3 has 15 residues. The CDR3 spells CASSQSTGLPGELFF. For the CDR3, the DNA is TGTGCCAGCAGCCAAAGTACAGGGTTACCCGGGGAGCTGTTTTTT.

The J gene is TRBJ2-1, the V gene TRBV4-3; D perhaps matches TRBD2 (6 bases). The CDR3 is 16 amino acids. Trimming took off 0 bases at V and 9 bases at J, with 18 bases between the two ends. Germline V CDR1 and CDR2: LGHNA, YSLEER. The CDR3 here is CASSQERALARSEQFF. DNA of the CDR3: TGCGCCAGCAGCCAAGAAAGGGCACTAGCACGTAGTGAGCAGTTCTTC.

This clone occurred once. V gene TRBV28 combines with J gene TRBJ1-5; D call uncertain. V was trimmed by 3 bases and J by 2 bases, leaving 8 bases between them. The V gene's germline CDR1 is MDHEN and CDR2 SYDVKM. CDR3 size: 14 residues. The CDR3 region has the DNA TGTGCCAGCAGTTTGTTGGCAGGCAATCAGCCCCAGCATTTT. Residues: CASSLLAGNQPQHF. The variable domain in full, with the rest retrieved from reference TRBV28 and TRBJ1-5, is DVKVTQSSRYLVKRTGEKVFLECVQDMDHENMFWYRQDPGLGLRLIYFSYDVKMKEKGDIPEGYSVSREKKERFSLILESASTNQTSMYLCASSLLAGNQPQHFGDGTRLSIL.

V usage is TRBV27 and J usage is TRBJ2-7, with D possibly matching TRBD2 (6 bases). This CDR3 has 12 residues. Germline V gene data show CDR1 as MNHEY and CDR2 as SMNVEV (reference sequence). V dropped 3 bases and J dropped 4 bases, with 7 bases sitting between them. In DNA, the CDR3 is TGTGCCAGCAGTTTTGGGGGGTACGAGCAGTACTTC. This encodes CASSFGGYEQYF.

The chain employs TRBV19 and TRBJ2-5; TRBD1 matches at 9 bases. The length of the CDR3 is 15 residues. The germline gives CDR1 LNHDA, CDR2 SQIVND (reference sequence). J was trimmed by 5 bases and V by 5 bases; bases with no gene match: 9. The CDR3 DNA sequence: TGTGCCAGTAGTCCCCGGGACAGGGATCCGGAGACCCAGTACTTC. Protein product: CASSPRDRDPETQYF.

This chain links TRBV7-9 with TRBJ2-7; no definite D call. V was cut by 6 bases and J by 3 bases, with 9 bases left in between. The V gene's germline CDR1 is SEHNR and CDR2 FQNEAQ (reference sequence). There are 12 residues in the CDR3. Written as DNA, the CDR3 is TGTGCCAGCAGGGAGAGCAACTACGAGCAGTACTTC. Encoded protein: CASRESNYEQYF.

This clone was counted between two and nine times. CDR3 nucleotides: TGTGCCATCAGTGAGTCGGCGGGGGCGAGCGGCTACACCTTC. Residues: CAISESAGASGYTF. V is TRBV10-3 and J is TRBJ1-2, with a tentative D call TRBD1 (6 bases). The CDR3 has 14 residues. Per germline, CDR1 ENHRY and CDR2 SYGVKD. V lost 0 bases and J 8 bases, leaving 13 bases between the germline ends.

The chain recombines TRBV12-5 with TRBJ2-3; 9 bases align to TRBD2. Trimming cost V 6 bases and J 0 bases; bases outside gene matches: 4. The V gene's germline CDR1 is LGHNT and CDR2 FRNRAP. The CDR3 contains 15 residues. The DNA for the CDR3 is TGTGCTAGTGGCCGGACTAGCGAGAGCACAGATACGCAGTATTTT. Protein sequence: CASGRTSESTDTQYF.

The gene calls are TRBV27 and TRBJ2-7; TRBD1 aligns across 7 bases. Germline V gene data show CDR1 as MNHEY and CDR2 as SMNVEV (reference sequence). The CDR3 extends over 14 amino acids. V gave up 7 bases and J gave up 7 bases; unmatched junction bases: 13. CDR3 region: CASTDPTGPGEQYF. The CDR3 nucleotides read TGTGCCAGCACCGACCCGACAGGGCCTGGGGAGCAGTACTTC.

The gene calls are TRBV3-1 (or the pseudogene TRBV3-2) and TRBJ1-5, with 7 bases that match TRBD1. In germline, CDR1 is LGHDT, CDR2 YNNKEL (reference sequence). The J segment lost 2 bases and the V segment lost 2 bases, leaving 9 bases of the junction unmatched. The CDR3 sequence is 17 residues long. CDR3 loop: CASSQCKRGRGNQPQHF. The CDR3 DNA follows: TGTGCCAGCAGCCAATGTAAGAGGGGGCGAGGCAATCAGCCCCAGCATTTT.

Turning to this clone: This specimen includes other DNA sequences encoding the same CDR3. DNA for the CDR3: TGTGCCAGCAGCCCCGGGACAGGCCTCTACGAGCAGTACTTC. It specifies CASSPGTGLYEQYF. This chain connects TRBV27 to TRBJ2-7; TRBD1 matches at 8 bases. Unmatched junction bases numbered 7, after V lost 6 bases and J lost 3 bases. The CDR3 extends over 14 amino acids. The germline gives CDR1 MNHEY, CDR2 SMNVEV (reference sequence).

Points on this clone: Additional DNA sequences in this sample encode the identical CDR3. The chain links TRBV11-3 to TRBJ2-2; 9 positions agree with TRBD2. V dropped 1 base and J dropped 2; count of bases not matched to a gene: 2. This CDR3 has 16 residues. Germline V gene sequence: CDR1 SGHNT, CDR2 YENEEA. The CDR3 nucleotides read TGTGCCAGCAGCTTAGGGCTAGCGGGAAACACCGGGGAGCTGTTTTTT. Translating gives CASSLGLAGNTGELFF.

As regards this clone: The same CDR3 also results from other DNA sequences found in this sample. The chain carries TRBV28 and TRBJ2-7; D call uncertain. The CDR3 is 11 residues long. V was cut by 6 bases and J by 3 bases, with 6 bases left in between. Germline V gene data show CDR1 as MDHEN and CDR2 as SYDVKM. The CDR3 region has the DNA TGTGCCAGCAGCTCCGGCTACGAGCAGTACTTC. Amino acids: CASSSGYEQYF.

This chain uses TRBV9 with TRBJ2-7; 9 bases are shared with TRBD2. This CDR3 region has 15 residues. The germline V gene has CDR1 SGDLS and CDR2 YYNGEE. Trimming took 2 bases from V and 2 from J; bases not matched to a gene: 5. The CDR3 DNA is TGTGCCAGCAGCGTCGGGACTAGCCGAACCTACGAGCAGTACTTC. The encoded protein is CASSVGTSRTYEQYF.

This clone was picked up many times. In the same sample, other DNA sequences code for this CDR3. This chain uses TRBV5-4 with TRBJ2-7; D possibly corresponds to TRBD1 (6 bases). Germline V gene data show CDR1 as SGHNT and CDR2 as YYREEE (reference sequence). The germline V and J ends were trimmed by 0 bases and 0 bases, with 7 bases remaining between them. The CDR3 spans 14 residues. CDR3 nucleotides: TGTGCCAGCAGCTTGGGAGGGGGCTCCTACGAGCAGTACTTC. This encodes CASSLGGGSYEQYF.

The chain is built from TRBV29-1 and TRBJ2-5, with 8 bases aligning to TRBD1. The CDR3 totals 11 residues. V shed 7 bases and J 3 bases; nucleotides not matched to a gene: 1. Germline lookup yields CDR1 SQVTM and CDR2 ANQGSEA. CDR3 amino acids: CSGGQEETQYF. The CDR3, as DNA: TGCAGCGGGGGACAGGAAGAGACCCAGTACTTC.

The V and J genes are TRBV18 and TRBJ1-5; D may be TRBD1 (6 bases). Trimming took 8 bases from V and 14 from J, leaving 28 bases between them. This CDR3 contains 15 residues. Per the germline V gene, CDR1 is KGHSH and CDR2 is LQKENI. Here the CDR3 reads CASTNNSPGQGPKHF. The CDR3 nucleotides are TGTGCCAGCACGAACAACAGCCCAGGGCAGGGGCCAAAGCATTTT.

This clone was seen a single time. This chain connects TRBV5-1 to TRBJ1-5, with TRBD1 matching 7 bases. V was clipped by 3 bases and J by 5 bases; unmatched bases: 11. The CDR3 is made up of 16 amino acids. Germline assignment: CDR1 SGHRS and CDR2 YFSETQ. In nucleotides, the CDR3 is TGCGCCAGCAGCTCCGGAGAGGGGGCCGGGGATCAGCCCCAGCATTTT. This encodes CASSSGEGAGDQPQHF. Looking up the rest from reference TRBV5-1 and TRBJ1-5 gives the full variable domain: KAGVTQTPRYLIKTRGQQVTLSCSPISGHRSVSWYQQTPGQGLQFLFEYFSETQRNKGNFPGRFSGRQFSNSRSEMNVSTLELGDSALYLCASSSGEGAGDQPQHFGDGTRLSIL.

V gene TRBV7-2 combines with J gene TRBJ2-7; D uncertain. V lost 3 bases, J lost 1 base, and 10 bases lay in between. In germline, CDR1 is SGHTA, CDR2 FQGNSA. The CDR3 contains 14 residues. CDR3 sequence (DNA): TGTGCCAGCAGCTTCGACACCGGTTCCTACGAGCAGTACTTC. Translation: CASSFDTGSYEQYF.

The chain carries TRBV9 and TRBJ2-3; TRBD2 is a possible D gene (5 bases). This CDR3 comprises 17 residues. Trimming shortened V by 0 bases and J by 1 base, and 15 bases separated the two germline ends. Germline CDR1 SGDLS, CDR2 YYNGEE. The CDR3 bases are TGTGCCAGCAGCGTAGCCCCGACCGGGATGGGCACAGATACGCAGTATTTT. It specifies CASSVAPTGMGTDTQYF.

The chain is built from TRBV19 and TRBJ2-2, with TRBD2 matching over 10 bases. The CDR3 covers 15 residues. Germline V CDR1 and CDR2: LNHDA, SQIVND (reference sequence). V trimming: 8 bases; J trimming: 7 bases; junction bases outside the gene matches: 10. The CDR3: CASEGASGSGGELFF. CDR3 DNA sequence: TGTGCCAGTGAAGGGGCTAGCGGGAGTGGCGGGGAGCTGTTTTTT.

Concerning this clone itself: Other DNA variants within this sample encode the same CDR3. CDR3: CASSFGQGGEKLFF. CDR3 bases: TGCGCCAGCAGCTTCGGACAGGGTGGTGAAAAACTGTTTTTT. The chain joins TRBV5-1 to TRBJ1-4; 8 bases are shared with TRBD1. The CDR3 length is 14 residues. J gave up 7 bases and V 2 bases, and 4 bases lay outside the gene matches. The germline gives CDR1 SGHRS, CDR2 YFSETQ.

This clone has more than one count but fewer than ten. The chain uses TRBV19 and TRBJ2-7; TRBD1 matches at 10 bases. Losses at the gene ends were 1 base for V and 5 bases for J; bases not matched to a gene: 8. In germline, CDR1 is LNHDA, CDR2 SQIVND (reference sequence). This CDR3 has 16 residues. CDR3 protein: CASSIATGTGVHEQYF. DNA of the CDR3: TGTGCCAGTAGTATAGCTACCGGGACAGGGGTACACGAGCAGTACTTC.

This chain links TRBV29-1 with TRBJ1-1, with a tentative D call TRBD1 (6 bases). Trimming left V 4 bases short and J 5 bases short, with 11 bases between. The CDR3 consists of 12 residues. In germline, CDR1 is SQVTM, CDR2 ANQGSEA. CDR3 sequence (DNA): TGCAGCGTTGTAGAGGGGGGAACTGAAGCTTTCTTT. Translating gives CSVVEGGTEAFF.

A single count supports this clone. The genes are TRBV7-9 and TRBJ1-4; no clear D gene. The CDR3 has 16 residues. V shed 4 bases and J shed 4 bases, with 16 bases lying between them. Germline V gene sequence: CDR1 SEHNR, CDR2 FQNEAQ (reference sequence). This chain's CDR3 is CASSSPTNTYNEKLFF. The CDR3 nucleotides read TGTGCCAGCAGCTCGCCCACTAACACCTATAATGAAAAACTGTTTTTT.

The chain carries TRBV19 and TRBJ2-5; D remains ambiguous. CDR3 length: 13 amino acids. V lost 3 bases to trimming and J lost 2 bases, with 7 bases between them. From germline, CDR1 is LNHDA and CDR2 SQIVND (reference sequence). CDR3 protein: CASSIQFQETQYF. The CDR3 nucleotides are TGTGCCAGTAGTATCCAGTTTCAAGAGACCCAGTACTTC.

The rearrangement uses TRBV5-1 and TRBJ2-7, with D possibly being TRBD2 (5 bases). Germline V lookup: CDR1 SGHRS, CDR2 YFSETQ. The CDR3 contains 12 residues. Trimming left V 4 bases short and J 6 bases short, with 11 bases between. The CDR3 region is CASSGGLLEQYF. The CDR3 DNA sequence: TGCGCCAGCAGCGGAGGACTGCTCGAGCAGTACTTC.